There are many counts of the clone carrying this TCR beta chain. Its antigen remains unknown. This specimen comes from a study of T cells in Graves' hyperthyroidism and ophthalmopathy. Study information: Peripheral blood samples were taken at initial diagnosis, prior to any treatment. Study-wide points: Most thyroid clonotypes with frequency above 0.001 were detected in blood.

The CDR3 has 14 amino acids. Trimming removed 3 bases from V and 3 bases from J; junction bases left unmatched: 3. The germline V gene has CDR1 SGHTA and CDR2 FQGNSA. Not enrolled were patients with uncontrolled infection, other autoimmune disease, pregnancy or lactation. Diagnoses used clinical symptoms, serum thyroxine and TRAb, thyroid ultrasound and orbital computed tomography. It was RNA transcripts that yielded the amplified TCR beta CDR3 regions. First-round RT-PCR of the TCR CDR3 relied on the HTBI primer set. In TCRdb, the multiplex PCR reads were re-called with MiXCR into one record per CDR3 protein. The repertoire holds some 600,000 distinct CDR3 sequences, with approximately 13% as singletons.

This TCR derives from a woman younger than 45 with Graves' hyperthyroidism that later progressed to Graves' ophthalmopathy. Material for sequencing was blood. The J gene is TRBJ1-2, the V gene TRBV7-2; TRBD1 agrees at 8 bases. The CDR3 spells CASSFTGGYYGYTF. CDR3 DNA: TGTGCCAGCAGCTTTACAGGGGGTTACTATGGCTACACCTTC. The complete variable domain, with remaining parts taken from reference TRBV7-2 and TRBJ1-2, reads GAGVSQSPSNKVTEKGKDVELRCDPISGHTALYWYRQSLGQGLEFLIYFQGNSAPDKSGLPSDRFSAERTGGSVSTLTIQRTQQEDSAVYLCASSFTGGYYGYTFGSGTRLTVV.